Included here is one T cell receptor (beta chain) sequence, with context. This specimen comes from a study of blood T cell repertoires in COVID-19. The overall study: Italy, Spain and the United States were the sources of the convalescent and acute COVID-19 samples. T cells, B-cell-depleted T cells, or PBMCs supplied cDNA or gDNA.

Germline CDR1 SGHAT, CDR2 FQNNGV. The V end was cut by 0 bases, the J end by 5 bases, with 13 bases between. The CDR3 covers 15 residues. Under the authors' procedure: Amplified reference gene primers provided the basis for estimating nucleated cell counts. TCRdb keeps only in-frame clones here, not all; method: immunoSEQ multiplex PCR. That table supplies the V and J calls and clone size; D and trimming were determined from the DNA. The sample contains under 400,000 clones, 85% to 90% of which appear only once. Sequencing input: peripheral blood. The clonotype comes from a man between 18 and 35 years old with active or convalescent COVID-19. The chain has TRBV11-2 and TRBJ1-1; the D gene is possibly TRBD1 (6 bases). CDR3 loop: CASSLDLLRGTEAFF. The DNA for the CDR3 is TGTGCCAGCAGCTTAGACCTCCTCAGGGGAACTGAAGCTTTCTTT.